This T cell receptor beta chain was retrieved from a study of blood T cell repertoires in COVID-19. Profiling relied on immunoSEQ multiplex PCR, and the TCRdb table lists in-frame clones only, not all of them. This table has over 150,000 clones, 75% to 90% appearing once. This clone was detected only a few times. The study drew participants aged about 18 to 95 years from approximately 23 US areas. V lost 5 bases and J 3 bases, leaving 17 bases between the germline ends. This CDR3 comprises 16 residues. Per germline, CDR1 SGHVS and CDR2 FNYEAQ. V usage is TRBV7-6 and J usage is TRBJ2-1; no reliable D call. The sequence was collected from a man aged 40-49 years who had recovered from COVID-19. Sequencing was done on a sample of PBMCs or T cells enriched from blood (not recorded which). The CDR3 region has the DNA TGTGCCAGCAGCATGCCTCTGGCTAGTAACTACAATGAGCAGTTCTTC. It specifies CASSMPLASNYNEQFF.